Presented here are 3 T cell receptor beta chains from one specimen sequenced in a study of blood T cell repertoires in COVID-19. Measured with immunoSEQ multiplex PCR; TCRdb has only the in-frame clones, and not every one. The sample contains about 18,000 clones, 80% of which appear only once. What was sequenced was peripheral blood. The receptors shown here come from an elderly man with acute or convalescent COVID-19.

This rearrangement joins TRBV7-2 to TRBJ1-1, with D tentatively TRBD1 (6 bases). The CDR3 is 15 residues long. V lost 3 bases to trimming and J lost 4 bases, with 15 bases between them. Germline V gives CDR1 SGHTA, CDR2 FQGNSA. CDR3: CASSFSRGVVTEAFF. The CDR3 nucleotides read TGTGCCAGCAGCTTCAGCAGGGGTGTGGTCACTGAAGCTTTCTTT.

This chain links TRBV30 with TRBJ2-4; weak D call: TRBD2 (6 bases). Trimming took 8 bases from V and 0 from J, leaving 17 bases between them. The CDR3 contains 15 residues. The germline CDR1 and CDR2 sequences are GTSNPN and SVGIG (reference sequence). The CDR3 reads CAVRAGVVAKNIQYF. The CDR3 bases are TGTGCCGTAAGAGCGGGCGTGGTAGCCAAAAACATTCAGTACTTC.

CDR3 nucleotides: TGTGCCAGCAGTTTTTTGGACAGGAACTATGGCTACACCTTC. Protein product: CASSFLDRNYGYTF. The rearrangement links TRBV5-4 to TRBJ1-2; 7 nucleotides match TRBD1. Germline V gene sequence: CDR1 SGHNT, CDR2 YYREEE (reference sequence). The CDR3 is 14 residues long. Trimming at V came to 5 bases and at J to 2 bases, leaving 6 bases not matched to a gene.